This TCR beta chain came from a study of T cell repertoires in cytomegalovirus infection. At the level of the study: Selection of CMV epitopes for the study included recently identified HLA-C-restricted and well-studied HLA-B-restricted ones. Both CMV infection and a matching HLA type were indicated by public TCR beta signatures.

Study-wide results and caveats: HLA-C-restricted, CMV-specific TCR beta clonotypes were dominant ex vivo.

Germline CDR1 DFQATT, CDR2 SNEGSKA (reference sequence). Germline trimming cut 3 bases from V and 1 base from J; bases unmatched to any gene: 14. The CDR3 contains 17 residues. Worth noting for this clonotype: Its antigen is not known.

One entry per CDR3 protein, called by TCRdb with MiXCR from the reads. Here the sample spans about 310,000 distinct CDR3 sequences, more than 20% being singletons. The TCR was taken from a human donor in good health (CMV status not recorded). Some clones in this sample may be carry-over from other donors' samples. V gene TRBV20-1 combines with J gene TRBJ1-2, with 7 bases fitting TRBD1. Material: cultured PBMCs, obtained from culture after CMV antigen stimulation. CDR3 nucleotides: TGCAGTGCTAGTCAAGGGGGCACCTCCCCACTTAACTATGGCTACACCTTC. This codes for CSASQGGTSPLNYGYTF.